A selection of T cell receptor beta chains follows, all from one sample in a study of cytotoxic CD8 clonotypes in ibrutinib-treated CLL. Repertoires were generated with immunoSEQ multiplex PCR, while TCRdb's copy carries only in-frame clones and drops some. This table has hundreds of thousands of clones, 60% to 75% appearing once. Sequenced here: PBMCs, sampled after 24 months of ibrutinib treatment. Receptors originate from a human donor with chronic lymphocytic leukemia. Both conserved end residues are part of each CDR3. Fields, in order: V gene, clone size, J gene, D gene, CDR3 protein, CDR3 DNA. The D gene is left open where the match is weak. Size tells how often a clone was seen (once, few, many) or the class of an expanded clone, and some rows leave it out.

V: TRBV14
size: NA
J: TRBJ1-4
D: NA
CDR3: CASSRRSGEKLFF
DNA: TGTGCCAGCAGCCGCAGGTCGGGTGAAAAACTGTTTTTT

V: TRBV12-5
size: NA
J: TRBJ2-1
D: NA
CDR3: CASGLVSRYNEQFF
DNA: TGTGCTAGTGGTTTGGTAAGTAGATACAATGAGCAGTTCTTC

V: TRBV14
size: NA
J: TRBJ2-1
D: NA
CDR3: CASSRLLASYNEQFF
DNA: TGTGCCAGCAGCCGTCTGCTGGCTAGCTACAATGAGCAGTTCTTC

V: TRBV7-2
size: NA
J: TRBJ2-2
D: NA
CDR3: CASSHPPGGGGELFF
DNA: TGTGCCAGCAGCCATCCACCCGGAGGAGGCGGGGAGCTGTTTTTT

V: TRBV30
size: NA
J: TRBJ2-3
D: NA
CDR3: CAWSTGAASTDTQYF
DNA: TGTGCCTGGAGTACAGGAGCCGCTAGCACAGATACGCAGTATTTT

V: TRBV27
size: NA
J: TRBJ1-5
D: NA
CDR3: CASSLLWGNQPQHF
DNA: TGTGCCAGCAGTCTGCTCTGGGGCAATCAGCCCCAGCATTTT

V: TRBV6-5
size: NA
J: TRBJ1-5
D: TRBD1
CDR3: CASSSGQGASQPQHF
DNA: TGTGCCAGCAGCTCCGGTCAGGGGGCATCTCAGCCCCAGCATTTT

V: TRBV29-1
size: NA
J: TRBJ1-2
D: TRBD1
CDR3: CSVLTGDNYGYTF
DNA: TGCAGCGTCCTGACAGGGGACAACTATGGCTACACCTTC

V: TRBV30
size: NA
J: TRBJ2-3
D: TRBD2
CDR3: CAWSVRVGGRGTDTQYF
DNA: TGTGCCTGGAGTGTAAGAGTGGGCGGGAGGGGCACAGATACGCAGTATTTT

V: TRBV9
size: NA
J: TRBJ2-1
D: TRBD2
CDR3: CASSKVAGGRGNEQFF
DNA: TGTGCCAGCAGCAAGGTAGCGGGGGGGCGCGGCAATGAGCAGTTCTTC

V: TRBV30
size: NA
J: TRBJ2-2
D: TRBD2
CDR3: CAWSVGLVSGINTGELFF
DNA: TGTGCCTGGAGTGTAGGCCTGGTTAGCGGGATTAACACCGGGGAGCTGTTTTTT

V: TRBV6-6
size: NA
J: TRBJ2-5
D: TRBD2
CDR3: CASKAGQETQYF
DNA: TGTGCCAGCAAAGCGGGGCAAGAGACCCAGTACTTC

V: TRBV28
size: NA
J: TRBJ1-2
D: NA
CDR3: CASTRGVGYGYTF
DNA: TGTGCCAGCACAAGGGGGGTCGGCTATGGCTACACCTTC

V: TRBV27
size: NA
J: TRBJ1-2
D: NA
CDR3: CASSPDNYGYTF
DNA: TGTGCCAGCTCTCCCGATAACTATGGCTACACCTTC

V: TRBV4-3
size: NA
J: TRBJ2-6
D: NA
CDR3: CASSQEGGGQRVAGANVLTF
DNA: TGCGCCAGCAGCCAAGAGGGGGGGGGACAGCGTGTCGCTGGGGCCAACGTCCTGACTTTC

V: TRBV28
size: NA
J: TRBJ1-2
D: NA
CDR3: CASSLSGNGYTF
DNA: TGTGCCAGCAGTTTATCGGGGAATGGCTACACCTTC

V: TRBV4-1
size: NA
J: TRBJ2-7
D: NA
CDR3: CASSQDEGRMGEQYF
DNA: TGCGCCAGCAGCCAAGATGAAGGCAGAATGGGGGAGCAGTACTTC

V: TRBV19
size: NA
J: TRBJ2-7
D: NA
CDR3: CASMERDATYEQYF
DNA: TGTGCCAGTATGGAGCGAGACGCGACCTACGAGCAGTACTTC

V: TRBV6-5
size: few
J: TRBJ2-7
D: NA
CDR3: CASSYRRDPSGEQYF
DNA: TGTGCCAGCAGTTACCGCCGGGACCCATCAGGCGAGCAGTACTTC

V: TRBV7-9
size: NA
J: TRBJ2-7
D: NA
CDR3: CASSQPTFPREQYF
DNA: TGTGCCAGCAGCCAACCCACCTTCCCCCGCGAGCAGTACTTC

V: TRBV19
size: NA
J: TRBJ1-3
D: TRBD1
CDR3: CASTQGDTGNTIYF
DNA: TGTGCCAGTACGCAGGGGGACACCGGAAACACCATATATTTT

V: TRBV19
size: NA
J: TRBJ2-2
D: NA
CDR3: CASTVRVETGELFF
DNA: TGTGCCAGTACTGTGAGAGTTGAGACCGGGGAGCTGTTTTTT